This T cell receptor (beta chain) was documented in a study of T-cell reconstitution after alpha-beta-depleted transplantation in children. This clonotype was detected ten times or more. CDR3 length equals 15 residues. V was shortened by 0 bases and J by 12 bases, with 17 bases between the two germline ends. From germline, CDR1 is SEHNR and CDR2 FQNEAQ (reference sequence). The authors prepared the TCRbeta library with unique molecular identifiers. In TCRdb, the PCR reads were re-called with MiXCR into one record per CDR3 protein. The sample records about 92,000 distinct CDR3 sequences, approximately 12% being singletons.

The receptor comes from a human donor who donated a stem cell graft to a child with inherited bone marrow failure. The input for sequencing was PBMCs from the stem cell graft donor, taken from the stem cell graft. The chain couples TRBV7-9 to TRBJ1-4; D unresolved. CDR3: CASSLAGPWGVELFF. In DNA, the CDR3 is TGTGCCAGCAGCTTAGCAGGCCCGTGGGGAGTTGAACTGTTTTTT.